One and the same sample provided the 10 T cell receptor beta chains below, sequenced in a study of graft-versus-host responses after intestinal transplantation. Only in-frame clones appear in the TCRdb table, and some are missing; sequencing was by immunoSEQ multiplex PCR. The sample holds 10,000 or so clones, more than 90% seen once. The input for sequencing was bone marrow, taken 521 days after intestinal transplantation. The origin of the receptors is a human patient who received an intestinal transplant, so some T cells may come from the graft donor.

The chain links TRBV28 to TRBJ2-7; 10 bases are a match to TRBD1. The germline V gene has CDR1 MDHEN and CDR2 SYDVKM. CDR3 length equals 15 residues. J gave up 3 bases and V 6 bases, and 8 bases lay outside the gene matches. The CDR3 loop is CASRNPGQGYYEQYF. In DNA, the CDR3 is TGTGCCAGCAGAAATCCGGGACAGGGGTACTACGAGCAGTACTTC.

To note about this clone: A read error may produce the germline difference seen at one junction end. The chain employs TRBV5-1 and TRBJ2-3, with D tentatively TRBD1 (6 bases). CDR3 length equals 14 residues. Per the germline V gene, CDR1 is SGHRS and CDR2 is YFSETQ. The DNA of the CDR3 is TGCGCCAGCAGCTTTCGGCAGGGGATGGATATGCAGTATTTT. Translated, it gives CASSFRQGMDMQYF. The full variable domain, rest sourced from reference TRBV5-1 and TRBJ2-3, is KAGVTQTPRYLIKTRGQQVTLSCSPISGHRSVSWYQQTPGQGLQFLFEYFSETQRNKGNFPGRFSGRQFSNSRSEMNVSTLELGDSALYLCASSFRQGMDMQYFGPGTRLTVL.

The chain employs TRBV6-5 and TRBJ1-5; D gene ambiguous. Germline loops: CDR1 MNHEY, CDR2 SVGAGI. V lost 6 bases and J lost 4, with 16 bases in between. The CDR3 is 15 residues long. For the CDR3, the DNA is TGTGCCAGCAGCTACGGACGAGATGGGAATCAGCCCCAGCATTTT. This gives the protein CASSYGRDGNQPQHF.

This clone was counted once. DNA of the CDR3: TGTGCCAGCAGTTTAGCTCGAGTTAAAGAGACCCAGTACTTC. Amino acids: CASSLARVKETQYF. This rearrangement joins TRBV28 to TRBJ2-5; D not resolved. The V gene's germline CDR1 is MDHEN and CDR2 SYDVKM. The ends were cut back, 2 bases at V and 3 bases at J, with 10 bases in the middle. CDR3 length: 14 residues.

V usage is TRBV7-9 and J usage is TRBJ1-3, with D possibly matching TRBD1 (5 bases). The germline gives CDR1 SEHNR, CDR2 FQNEAQ (reference sequence). The CDR3 has 14 residues. Trimming removed 4 bases from V and 0 bases from J, with 7 bases in between. CDR3 protein: CASSSGHSGNTIYF. CDR3 nucleotides: TGTGCCAGCAGCTCAGGACACTCTGGAAACACCATATATTTT.

The chain has TRBV27 and TRBJ2-4, with 12 bases fitting TRBD1. V lost 3 bases and J lost 7; bases outside the gene matches: 10. Germline CDR1 is MNHEY and CDR2 is SMNVEV (reference sequence). The CDR3 totals 17 residues. The CDR3 protein is CASSFLGTGGVGNIQYF. The CDR3 DNA reads as TGTGCCAGCAGTTTCTTGGGGACAGGGGGCGTAGGGAACATTCAGTACTTC.

The rearrangement uses TRBV11-2 and TRBJ2-7; 8 positions agree with TRBD2. After removal of 2 bases from V and 3 bases from J, the junction contained 6 bases not matched to a gene. Germline V gives CDR1 SGHAT, CDR2 FQNNGV. This CDR3 is 15 amino acids long. Written as DNA, the CDR3 is TGTGCCAGCAGCTTACCGAGCGGGAGAAGCTACGAGCAGTACTTC. Translation: CASSLPSGRSYEQYF. Full variable domain (rest looked up from reference TRBV11-2 and TRBJ2-7): EAGVAQSPRYKIIEKRQSVAFWCNPISGHATLYWYQQILGQGPKLLIQFQNNGVVDDSQLPKDRFSAERLKGVDSTLKIQPAKLEDSAVYLCASSLPSGRSYEQYFGPGTRLTVT.

The V call is TRBV7-9, the J call TRBJ1-1; tentatively, D is TRBD1 (5 bases). Germline values: CDR1 SEHNR, CDR2 FQNEAQ (reference sequence). There are 15 residues in the CDR3. V was trimmed by 0 bases and J by 9 bases, leaving 17 bases between them. The CDR3 DNA reads TGTGCCAGCAGCTTAGCGCTAGACAGCAAGGCTCAAGCTTTCTTT. This gives the protein CASSLALDSKAQAFF.

The rearrangement uses TRBV19 and TRBJ1-5, with D possibly being TRBD1 (5 bases). The CDR3 runs to 14 residues. Germline values: CDR1 LNHDA, CDR2 SQIVND (reference sequence). V lost 8 bases and J 4 bases, leaving 15 bases between the germline ends. The CDR3 coding sequence is TGTGCCAGTTCCTGGTCGGGGGGAAATCAGCCCCAGCATTTT. This translates into CASSWSGGNQPQHF.

The sample holds one count of this clone. V and J are TRBV4-3 and TRBJ2-5; TRBD1 agrees at 8 bases. The CDR3 consists of 16 residues. Germline trimming cut 1 base from V and 4 bases from J; bases unmatched to any gene: 8. From germline, CDR1 is LGHNA and CDR2 YSLEER. The CDR3: CASSQGDRGPVETQYF. The CDR3 region has the DNA TGCGCCAGCAGCCAAGGAGACAGGGGCCCAGTAGAGACCCAGTACTTC.